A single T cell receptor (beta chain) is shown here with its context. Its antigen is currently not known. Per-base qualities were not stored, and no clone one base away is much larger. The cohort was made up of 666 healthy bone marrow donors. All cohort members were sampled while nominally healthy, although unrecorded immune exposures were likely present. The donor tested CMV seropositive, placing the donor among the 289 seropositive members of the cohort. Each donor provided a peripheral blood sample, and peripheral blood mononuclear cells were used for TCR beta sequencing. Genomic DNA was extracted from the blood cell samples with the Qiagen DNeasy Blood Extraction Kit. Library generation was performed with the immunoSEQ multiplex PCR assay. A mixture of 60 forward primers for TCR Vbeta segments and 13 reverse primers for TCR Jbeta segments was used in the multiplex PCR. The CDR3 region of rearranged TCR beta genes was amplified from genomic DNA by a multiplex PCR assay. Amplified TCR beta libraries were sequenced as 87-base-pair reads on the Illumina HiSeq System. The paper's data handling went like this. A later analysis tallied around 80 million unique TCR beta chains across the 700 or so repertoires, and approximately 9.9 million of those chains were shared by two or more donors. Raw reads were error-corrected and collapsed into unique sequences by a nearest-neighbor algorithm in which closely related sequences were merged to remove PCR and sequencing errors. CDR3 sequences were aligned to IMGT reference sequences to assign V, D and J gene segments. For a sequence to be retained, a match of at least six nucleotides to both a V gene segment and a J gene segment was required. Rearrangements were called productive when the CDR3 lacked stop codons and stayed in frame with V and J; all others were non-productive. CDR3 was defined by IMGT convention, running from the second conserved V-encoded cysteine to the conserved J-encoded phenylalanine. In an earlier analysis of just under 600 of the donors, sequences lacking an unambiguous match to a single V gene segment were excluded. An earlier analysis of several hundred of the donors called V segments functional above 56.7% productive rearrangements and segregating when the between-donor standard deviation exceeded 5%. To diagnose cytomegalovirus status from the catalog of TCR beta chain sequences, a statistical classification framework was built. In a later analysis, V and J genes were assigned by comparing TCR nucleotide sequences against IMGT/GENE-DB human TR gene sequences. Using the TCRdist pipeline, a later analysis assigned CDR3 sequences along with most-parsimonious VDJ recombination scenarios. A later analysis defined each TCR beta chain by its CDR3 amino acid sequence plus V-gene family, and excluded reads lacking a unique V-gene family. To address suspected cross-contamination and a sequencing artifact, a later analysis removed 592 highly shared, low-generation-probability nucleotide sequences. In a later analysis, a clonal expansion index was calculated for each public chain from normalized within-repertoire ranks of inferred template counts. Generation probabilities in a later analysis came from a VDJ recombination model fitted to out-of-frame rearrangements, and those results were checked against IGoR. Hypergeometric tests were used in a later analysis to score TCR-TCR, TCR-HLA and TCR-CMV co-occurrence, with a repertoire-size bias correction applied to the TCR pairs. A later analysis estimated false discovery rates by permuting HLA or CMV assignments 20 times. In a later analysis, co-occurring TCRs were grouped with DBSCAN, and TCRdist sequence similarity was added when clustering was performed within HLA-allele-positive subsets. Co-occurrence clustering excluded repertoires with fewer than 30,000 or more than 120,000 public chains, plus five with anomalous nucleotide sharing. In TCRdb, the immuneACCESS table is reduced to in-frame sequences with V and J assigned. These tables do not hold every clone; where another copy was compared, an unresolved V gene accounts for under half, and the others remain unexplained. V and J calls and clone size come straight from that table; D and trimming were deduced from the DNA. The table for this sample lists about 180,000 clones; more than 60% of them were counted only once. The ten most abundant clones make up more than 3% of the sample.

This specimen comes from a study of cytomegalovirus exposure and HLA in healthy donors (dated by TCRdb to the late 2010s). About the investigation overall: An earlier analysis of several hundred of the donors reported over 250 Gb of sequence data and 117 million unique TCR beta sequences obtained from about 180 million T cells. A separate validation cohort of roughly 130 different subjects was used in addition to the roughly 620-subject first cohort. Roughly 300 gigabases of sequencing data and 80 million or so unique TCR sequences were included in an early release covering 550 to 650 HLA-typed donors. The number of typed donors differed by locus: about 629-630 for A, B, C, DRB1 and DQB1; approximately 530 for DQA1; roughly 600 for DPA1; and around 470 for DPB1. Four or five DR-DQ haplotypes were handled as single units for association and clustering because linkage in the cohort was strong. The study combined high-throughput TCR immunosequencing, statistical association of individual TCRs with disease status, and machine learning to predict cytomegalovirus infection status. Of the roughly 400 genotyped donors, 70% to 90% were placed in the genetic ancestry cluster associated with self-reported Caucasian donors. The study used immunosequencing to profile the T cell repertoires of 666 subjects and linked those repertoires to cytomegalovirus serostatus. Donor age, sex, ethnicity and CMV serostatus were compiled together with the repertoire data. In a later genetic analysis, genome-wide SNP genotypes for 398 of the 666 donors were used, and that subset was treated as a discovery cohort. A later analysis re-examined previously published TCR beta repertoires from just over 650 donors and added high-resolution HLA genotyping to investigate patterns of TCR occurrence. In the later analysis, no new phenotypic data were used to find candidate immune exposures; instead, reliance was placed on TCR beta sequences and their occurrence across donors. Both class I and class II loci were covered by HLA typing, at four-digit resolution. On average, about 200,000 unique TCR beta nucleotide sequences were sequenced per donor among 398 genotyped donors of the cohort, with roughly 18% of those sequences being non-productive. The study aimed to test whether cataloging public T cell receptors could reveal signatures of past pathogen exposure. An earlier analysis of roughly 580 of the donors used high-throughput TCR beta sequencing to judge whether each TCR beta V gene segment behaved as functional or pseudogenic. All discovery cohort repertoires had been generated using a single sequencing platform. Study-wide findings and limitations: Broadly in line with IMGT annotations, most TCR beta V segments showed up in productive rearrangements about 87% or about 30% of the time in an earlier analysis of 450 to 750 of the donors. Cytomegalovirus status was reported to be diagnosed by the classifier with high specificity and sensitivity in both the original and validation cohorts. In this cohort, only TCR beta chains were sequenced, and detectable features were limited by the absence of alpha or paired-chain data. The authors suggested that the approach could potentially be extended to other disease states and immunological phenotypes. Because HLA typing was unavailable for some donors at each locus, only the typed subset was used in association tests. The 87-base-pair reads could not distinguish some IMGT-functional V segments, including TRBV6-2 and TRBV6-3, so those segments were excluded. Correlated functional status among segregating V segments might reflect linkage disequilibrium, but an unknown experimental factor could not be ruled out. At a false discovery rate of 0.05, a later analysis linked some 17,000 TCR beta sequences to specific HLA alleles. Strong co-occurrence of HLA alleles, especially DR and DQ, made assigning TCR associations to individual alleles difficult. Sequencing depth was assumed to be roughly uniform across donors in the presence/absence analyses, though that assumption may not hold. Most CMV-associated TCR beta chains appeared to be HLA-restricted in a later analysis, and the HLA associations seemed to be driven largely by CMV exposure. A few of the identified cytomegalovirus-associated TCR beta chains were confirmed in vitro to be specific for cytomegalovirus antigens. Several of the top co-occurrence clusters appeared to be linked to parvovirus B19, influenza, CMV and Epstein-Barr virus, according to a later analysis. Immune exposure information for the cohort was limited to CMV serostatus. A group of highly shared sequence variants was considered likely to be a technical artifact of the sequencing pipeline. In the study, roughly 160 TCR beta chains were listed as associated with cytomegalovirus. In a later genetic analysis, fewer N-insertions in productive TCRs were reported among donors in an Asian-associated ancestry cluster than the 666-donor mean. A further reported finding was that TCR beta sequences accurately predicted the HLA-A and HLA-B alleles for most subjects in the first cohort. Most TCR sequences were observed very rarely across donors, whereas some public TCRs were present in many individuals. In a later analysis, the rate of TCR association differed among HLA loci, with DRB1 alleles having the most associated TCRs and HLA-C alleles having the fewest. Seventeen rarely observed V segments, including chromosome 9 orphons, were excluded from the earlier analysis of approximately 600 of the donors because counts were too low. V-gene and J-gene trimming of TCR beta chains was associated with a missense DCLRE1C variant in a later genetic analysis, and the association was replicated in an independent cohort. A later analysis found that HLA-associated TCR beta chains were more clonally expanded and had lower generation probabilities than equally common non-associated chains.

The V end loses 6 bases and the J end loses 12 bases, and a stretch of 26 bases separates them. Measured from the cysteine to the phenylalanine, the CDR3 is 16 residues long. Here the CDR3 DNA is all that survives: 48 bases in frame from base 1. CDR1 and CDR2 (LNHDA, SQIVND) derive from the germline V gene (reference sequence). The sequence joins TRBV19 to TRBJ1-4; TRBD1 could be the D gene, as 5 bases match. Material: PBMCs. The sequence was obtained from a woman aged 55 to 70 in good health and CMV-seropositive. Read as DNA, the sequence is TGTGCCAGTAGAAAACCTCCGGGACTGGAAGAAGGGGAACTGTTTTTT. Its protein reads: CASRKPPGLEEGELFF.